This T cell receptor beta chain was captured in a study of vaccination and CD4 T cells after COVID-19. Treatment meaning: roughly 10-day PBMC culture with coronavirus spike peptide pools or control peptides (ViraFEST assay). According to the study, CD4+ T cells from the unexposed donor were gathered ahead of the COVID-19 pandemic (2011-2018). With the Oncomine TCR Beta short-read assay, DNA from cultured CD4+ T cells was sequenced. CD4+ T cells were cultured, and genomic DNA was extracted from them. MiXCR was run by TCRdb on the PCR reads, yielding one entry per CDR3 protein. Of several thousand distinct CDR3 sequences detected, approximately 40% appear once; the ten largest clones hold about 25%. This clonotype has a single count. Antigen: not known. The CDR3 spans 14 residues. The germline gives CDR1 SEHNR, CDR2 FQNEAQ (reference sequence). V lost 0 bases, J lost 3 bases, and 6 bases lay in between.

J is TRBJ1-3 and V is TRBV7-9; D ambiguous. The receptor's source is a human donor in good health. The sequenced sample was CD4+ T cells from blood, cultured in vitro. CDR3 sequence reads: CASSLAGGGNTIYF. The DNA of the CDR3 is TGTGCCAGCAGCTTAGCTGGAGGTGGAAACACCATATATTTT.